This T cell receptor (beta chain) was sequenced during a study of CD8 T cells in ankylosing spondylitis (dated by TCRdb to the late 2010s). The study in broad terms: To find TCR variants linked to disease, the study profiled T cell receptor beta repertoires in ankylosing spondylitis patients and healthy donors. The full study cohort was made up of about 24 ankylosing spondylitis patients and about a hundred healthy donors. Samples of peripheral blood were taken, and for ankylosing spondylitis patients, synovial fluid was collected as well.

This clonotype was counted ten times or more. Its specific antigen is unknown. Per-nucleotide qualities are absent, and no much larger clonotype sits a single base away. This sample was sequenced with an Illumina HiSeq 2500. Quantitative 5'-RACE with molecular barcodes was used to prepare TCR beta libraries. Per the original workflow: A new computational method, built on a probabilistic model of VDJ rearrangement, was used to identify disease-linked TCR variants. TCRdb reprocessing: public reads trimmed at Q25 with fastp, clones called with MiXCR, in-frame beta chains kept. A single entry per CDR3 protein holds the most common genes and DNA from its merged rows. V and J calls and clone size were set by TCRdb, not the authors. This sample gives tens of thousands of distinct CDR3 sequences in total; less than 6% of them show up just once. Of the sample, about 2.2% is held by the ten largest clones. Spanning cysteine to phenylalanine, the CDR3 consists of 16 amino acids. The entry retains the CDR3 DNA only, 48 bases that are in frame from base 1. Trimming removed 2 bases from V and 8 bases from J; the gene matches leave 10 bases unexplained. In the germline V gene, CDR1 corresponds to SGDLS and CDR2 to YYNGEE.

Points the paper makes about the study in general: The disease-linked clones were reported to be significantly enriched in matched synovial fluid samples from ankylosing spondylitis patients. Some of the motif variants had been reported before in the synovial fluid and blood of reactive arthritis patients, a finding that suggests common disease-initiation mechanisms. The disease-linked clones had a CD8+ phenotype and were found at relatively low frequencies in peripheral blood. Blood from ankylosing spondylitis patients appeared to be characterized by a TCR beta motif made up of under ten highly homologous amino acid variants.

The material sequenced was blood, either unsorted or a sorted T cell fraction (not recorded which). The chain links TRBV9 with TRBJ2-1, with TRBD1 identical over 10 junction bases. This TCR derives from a male donor with ankylosing spondylitis or in good health (not recorded which). The DNA sequence follows: TGTGCCAGCAGCGTTGACGGGACAGGGGTGGCCGATGAGCAGTTCTTC. Translated, it gives CASSVDGTGVADEQFF.